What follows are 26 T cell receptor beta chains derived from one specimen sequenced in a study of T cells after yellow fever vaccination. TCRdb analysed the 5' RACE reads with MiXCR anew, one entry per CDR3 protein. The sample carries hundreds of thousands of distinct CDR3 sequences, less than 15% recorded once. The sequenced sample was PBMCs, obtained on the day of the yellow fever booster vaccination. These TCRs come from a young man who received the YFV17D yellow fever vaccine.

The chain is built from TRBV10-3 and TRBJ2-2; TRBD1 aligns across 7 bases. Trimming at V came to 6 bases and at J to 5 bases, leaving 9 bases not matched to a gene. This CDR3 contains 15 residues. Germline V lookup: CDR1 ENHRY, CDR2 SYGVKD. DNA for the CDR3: TGTGCCATCAGCGCCGGGACAGCGACAACCGGGGAGCTGTTTTTT. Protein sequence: CAISAGTATTGELFF.

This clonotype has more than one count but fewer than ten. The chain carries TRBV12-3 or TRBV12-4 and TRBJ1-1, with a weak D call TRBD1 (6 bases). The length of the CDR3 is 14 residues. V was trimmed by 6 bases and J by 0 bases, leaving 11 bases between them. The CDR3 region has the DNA TGTGCCAGCAGCGGACAGCCTATGAACACTGAAGCTTTCTTT. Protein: CASSGQPMNTEAFF.

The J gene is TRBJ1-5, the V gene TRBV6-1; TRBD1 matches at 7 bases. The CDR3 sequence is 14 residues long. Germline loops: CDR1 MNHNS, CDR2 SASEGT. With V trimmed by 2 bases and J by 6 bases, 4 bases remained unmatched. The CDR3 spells CASSERQGGQPQHF. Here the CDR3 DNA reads TGTGCCAGCAGTGAAAGACAGGGAGGTCAGCCCCAGCATTTT.

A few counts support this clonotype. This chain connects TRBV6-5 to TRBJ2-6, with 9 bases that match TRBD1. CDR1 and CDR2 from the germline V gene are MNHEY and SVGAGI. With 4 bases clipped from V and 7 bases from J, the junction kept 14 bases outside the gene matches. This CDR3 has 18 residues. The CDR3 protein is CASSSRTGESLGANVLTF. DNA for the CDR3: TGTGCCAGCAGTTCTCGGACAGGGGAGTCTCTGGGTGCCAACGTCCTGACTTTC.

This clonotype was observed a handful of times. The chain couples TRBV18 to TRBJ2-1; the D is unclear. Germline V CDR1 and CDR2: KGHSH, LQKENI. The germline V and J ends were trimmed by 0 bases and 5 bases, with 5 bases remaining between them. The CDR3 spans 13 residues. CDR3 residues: CASSPPGHNEQFF. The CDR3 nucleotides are TGTGCCAGCTCACCACCGGGCCACAATGAGCAGTTCTTC.

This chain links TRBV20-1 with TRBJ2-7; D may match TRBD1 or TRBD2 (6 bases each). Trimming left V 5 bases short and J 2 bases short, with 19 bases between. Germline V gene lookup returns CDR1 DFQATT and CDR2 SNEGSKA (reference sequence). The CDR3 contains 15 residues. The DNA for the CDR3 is TGCAGTGCTCCCGACAGGAGGGGAACTGCCTACGAGCAGTACTTC. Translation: CSAPDRRGTAYEQYF.

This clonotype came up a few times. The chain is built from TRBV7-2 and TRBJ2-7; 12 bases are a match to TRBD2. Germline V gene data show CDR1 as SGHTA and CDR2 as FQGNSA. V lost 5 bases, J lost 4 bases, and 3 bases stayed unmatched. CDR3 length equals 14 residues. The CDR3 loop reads CASSETSGRYEQYF. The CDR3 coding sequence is TGTGCCAGCAGCGAGACTAGCGGGAGATACGAGCAGTACTTC.

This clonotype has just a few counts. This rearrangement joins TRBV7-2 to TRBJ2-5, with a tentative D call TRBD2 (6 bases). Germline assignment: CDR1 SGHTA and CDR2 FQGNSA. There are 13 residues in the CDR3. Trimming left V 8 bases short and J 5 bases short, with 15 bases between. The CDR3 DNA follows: TGTGCCAGCTCATGGAGGGCCGGGGAGACCCAGTACTTC. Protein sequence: CASSWRAGETQYF.

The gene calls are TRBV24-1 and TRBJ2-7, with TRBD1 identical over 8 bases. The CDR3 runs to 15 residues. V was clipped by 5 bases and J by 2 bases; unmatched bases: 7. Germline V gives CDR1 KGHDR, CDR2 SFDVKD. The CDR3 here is CATSGALGQAYEQYF. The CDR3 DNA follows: TGTGCCACCAGTGGTGCCCTGGGACAGGCCTACGAGCAGTACTTC.

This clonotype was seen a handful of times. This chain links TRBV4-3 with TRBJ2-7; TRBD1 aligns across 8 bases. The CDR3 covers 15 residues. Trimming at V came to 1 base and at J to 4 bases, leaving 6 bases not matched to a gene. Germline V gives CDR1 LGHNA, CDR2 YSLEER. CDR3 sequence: CASSQGTGGLYEQYF. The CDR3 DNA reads TGCGCCAGCAGCCAAGGCACAGGGGGGTTGTACGAGCAGTACTTC.

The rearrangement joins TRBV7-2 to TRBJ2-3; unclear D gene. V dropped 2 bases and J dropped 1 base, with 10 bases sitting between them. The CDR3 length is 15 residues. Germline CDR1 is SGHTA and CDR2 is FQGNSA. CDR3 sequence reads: CASSLSRAGTDTQYF. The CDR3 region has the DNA TGTGCCAGCAGCTTATCCCGTGCGGGCACAGATACGCAGTATTTT.

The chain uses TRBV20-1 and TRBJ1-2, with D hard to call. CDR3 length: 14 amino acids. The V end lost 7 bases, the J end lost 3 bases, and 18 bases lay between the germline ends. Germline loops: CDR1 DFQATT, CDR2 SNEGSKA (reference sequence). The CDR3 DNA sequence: TGCAGTGTTACAGCAGGCTCCGGGCACTATGGCTACACCTTC. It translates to CSVTAGSGHYGYTF.

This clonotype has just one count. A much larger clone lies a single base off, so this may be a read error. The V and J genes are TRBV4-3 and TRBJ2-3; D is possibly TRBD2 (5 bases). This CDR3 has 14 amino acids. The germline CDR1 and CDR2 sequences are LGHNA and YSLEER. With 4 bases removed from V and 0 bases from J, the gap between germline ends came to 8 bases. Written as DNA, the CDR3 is TGCGCCAGCAGCCGGACTTCCAGCACAGATACGCAGTATTTT. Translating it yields CASSRTSSTDTQYF.

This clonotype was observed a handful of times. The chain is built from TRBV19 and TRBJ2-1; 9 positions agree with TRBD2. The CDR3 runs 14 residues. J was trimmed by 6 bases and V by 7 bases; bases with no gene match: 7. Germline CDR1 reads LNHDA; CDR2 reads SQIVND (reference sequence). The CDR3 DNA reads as TGTGCCAGTAAGTTAGCGGGAGTGTCCAATGAGCAGTTCTTC. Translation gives CASKLAGVSNEQFF.

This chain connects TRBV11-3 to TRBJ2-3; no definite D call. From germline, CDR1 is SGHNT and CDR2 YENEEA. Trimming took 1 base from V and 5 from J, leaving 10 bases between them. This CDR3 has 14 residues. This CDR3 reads CASSLGMDQDTQYF. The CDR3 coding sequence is TGTGCCAGCAGCTTAGGTATGGACCAAGATACGCAGTATTTT. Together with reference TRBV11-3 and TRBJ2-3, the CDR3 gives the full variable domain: EAGVVQSPRYKIIEKKQPVAFWCNPISGHNTLYWYLQNLGQGPELLIRYENEEAVDDSQLPKDRFSAERLKGVDSTLKIQPAELGDSAVYLCASSLGMDQDTQYFGPGTRLTVL.

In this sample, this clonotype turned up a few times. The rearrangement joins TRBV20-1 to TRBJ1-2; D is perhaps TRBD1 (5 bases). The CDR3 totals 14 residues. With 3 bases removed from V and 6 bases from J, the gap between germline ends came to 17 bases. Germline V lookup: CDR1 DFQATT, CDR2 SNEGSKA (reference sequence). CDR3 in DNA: TGCAGTGCTAGGAGCAGGGATTGGAGAAATGGCTACACCTTC. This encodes CSARSRDWRNGYTF.

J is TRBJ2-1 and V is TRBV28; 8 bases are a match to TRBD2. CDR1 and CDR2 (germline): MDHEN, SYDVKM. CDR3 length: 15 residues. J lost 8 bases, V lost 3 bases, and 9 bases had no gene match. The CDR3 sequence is CASSFLSGSGDEQFF. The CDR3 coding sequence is TGTGCCAGCAGTTTTTTAAGCGGGAGCGGAGATGAGCAGTTCTTC. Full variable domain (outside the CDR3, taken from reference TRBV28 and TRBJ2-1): DVKVTQSSRYLVKRTGEKVFLECVQDMDHENMFWYRQDPGLGLRLIYFSYDVKMKEKGDIPEGYSVSREKKERFSLILESASTNQTSMYLCASSFLSGSGDEQFFGPGTRLTVL.

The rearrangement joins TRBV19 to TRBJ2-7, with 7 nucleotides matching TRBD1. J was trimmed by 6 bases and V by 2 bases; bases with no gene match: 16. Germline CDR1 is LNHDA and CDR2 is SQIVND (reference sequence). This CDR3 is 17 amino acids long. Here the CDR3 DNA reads TGTGCCAGTAGTATAAGAGGGAGAGGGGGCGTATCCACCGAGCAGTACTTC. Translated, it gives CASSIRGRGGVSTEQYF.

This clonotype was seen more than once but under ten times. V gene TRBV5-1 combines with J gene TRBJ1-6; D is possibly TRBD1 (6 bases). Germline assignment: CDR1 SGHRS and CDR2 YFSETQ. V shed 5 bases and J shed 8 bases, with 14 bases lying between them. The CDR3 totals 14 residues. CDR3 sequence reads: CASSGGAMDSPLHF. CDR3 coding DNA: TGCGCCAGCAGTGGGGGCGCGATGGATTCACCCCTCCACTTT.

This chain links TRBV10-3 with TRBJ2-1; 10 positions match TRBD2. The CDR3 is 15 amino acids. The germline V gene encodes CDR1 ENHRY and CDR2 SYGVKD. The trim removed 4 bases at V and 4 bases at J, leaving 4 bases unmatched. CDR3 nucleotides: TGTGCCATCAGTGCTAGCGGGAGAGATTACAATGAGCAGTTCTTC. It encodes CAISASGRDYNEQFF.

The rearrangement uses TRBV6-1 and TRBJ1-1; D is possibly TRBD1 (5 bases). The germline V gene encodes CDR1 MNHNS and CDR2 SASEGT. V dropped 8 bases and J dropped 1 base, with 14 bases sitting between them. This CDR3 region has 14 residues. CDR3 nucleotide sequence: TGTGCCAGCCTAAATCTTCAGGGGAACACTGAAGCTTTCTTT. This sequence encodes CASLNLQGNTEAFF.

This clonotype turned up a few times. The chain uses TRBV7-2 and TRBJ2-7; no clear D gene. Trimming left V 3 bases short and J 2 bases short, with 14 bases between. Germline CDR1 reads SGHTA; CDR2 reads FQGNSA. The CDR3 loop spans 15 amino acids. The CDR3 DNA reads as TGTGCCAGCAGCTTGGGTACAGTACAAGCCTACGAGCAGTACTTC. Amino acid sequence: CASSLGTVQAYEQYF.

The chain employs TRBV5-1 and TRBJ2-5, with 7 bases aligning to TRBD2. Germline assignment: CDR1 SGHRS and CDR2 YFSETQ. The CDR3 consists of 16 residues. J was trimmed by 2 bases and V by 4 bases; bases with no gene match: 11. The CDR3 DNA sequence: TGCGCCAGCAGCCCGGGAGGTAGCGGGTTACAAGAGACCCAGTACTTC. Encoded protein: CASSPGGSGLQETQYF.

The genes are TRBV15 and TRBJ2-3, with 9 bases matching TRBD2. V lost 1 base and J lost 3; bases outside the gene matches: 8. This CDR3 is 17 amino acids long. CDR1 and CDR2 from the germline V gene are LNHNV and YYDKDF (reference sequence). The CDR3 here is CATSRARSGSATDTQYF. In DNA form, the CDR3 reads TGTGCCACCAGCAGAGCCCGTAGCGGGAGTGCGACAGATACGCAGTATTTT.

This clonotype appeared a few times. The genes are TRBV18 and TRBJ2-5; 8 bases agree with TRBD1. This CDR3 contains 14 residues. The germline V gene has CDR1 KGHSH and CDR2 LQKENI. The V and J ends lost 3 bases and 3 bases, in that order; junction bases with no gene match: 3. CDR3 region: CASSPIQGEETQYF. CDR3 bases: TGTGCCAGCTCACCCATACAGGGGGAAGAGACCCAGTACTTC.

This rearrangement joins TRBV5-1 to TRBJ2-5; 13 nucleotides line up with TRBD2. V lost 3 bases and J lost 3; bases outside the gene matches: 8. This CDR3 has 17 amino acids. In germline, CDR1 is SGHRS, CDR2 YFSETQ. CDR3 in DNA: TGCGCCAGCAGCTCCGGACTAGCGGGAGCACTCGAAGAGACCCAGTACTTC. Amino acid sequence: CASSSGLAGALEETQYF.